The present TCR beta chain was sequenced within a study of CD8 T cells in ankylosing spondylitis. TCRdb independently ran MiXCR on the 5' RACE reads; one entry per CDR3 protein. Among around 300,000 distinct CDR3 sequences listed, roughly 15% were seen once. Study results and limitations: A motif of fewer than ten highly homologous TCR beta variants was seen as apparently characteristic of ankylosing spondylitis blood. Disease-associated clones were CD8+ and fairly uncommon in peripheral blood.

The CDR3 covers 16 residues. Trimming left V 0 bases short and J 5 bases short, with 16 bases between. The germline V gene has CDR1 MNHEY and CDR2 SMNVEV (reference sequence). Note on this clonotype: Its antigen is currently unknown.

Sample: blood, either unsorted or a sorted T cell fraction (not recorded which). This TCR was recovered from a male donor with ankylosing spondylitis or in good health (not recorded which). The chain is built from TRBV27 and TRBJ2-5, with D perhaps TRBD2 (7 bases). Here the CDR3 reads CASSLSGGLSGETQYF. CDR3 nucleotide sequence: TGTGCCAGCAGTTTATCAGGGGGACTAAGCGGGGAGACCCAGTACTTC.